This T cell receptor (beta chain) was obtained from a study of Ad26.COV2.S vaccination and SARS-CoV-2 variants. As for the study in general: Into the muscle, Ad26.COV2.S was dosed once or twice, 56 days apart.

Only in-frame clones appear in the TCRdb table, and some are missing; sequencing was by immunoSEQ multiplex PCR. Of hundreds of thousands of clones in the sample, 89% were seen once. This CDR3 has 14 amino acids. The V gene's germline CDR1 is MNHEY and CDR2 SVGAGI. The germline V and J ends were trimmed by 2 bases and 9 bases, with 16 bases remaining between them. Treatment here: some 20 received Ad26.COV2.S at low or high dose, single or two shots; about 5 received placebo; per-sample allocation not given. Sampling occurred on day 63 after the first vaccine or placebo injection. The sample came from a Boston adult aged 18-55 years. A remark on this clone: Its specificity is unknown.

The study's findings and limits: A substantial breadth of spike-specific CD8+ and CD4+ T cell responses after vaccination has been reported. Using TCR breadth and depth analyses may have led to underestimated total T cell responses.

The V call is TRBV6-5, the J call TRBJ1-1; no reliable D call. This receptor was obtained from a person aged 18-65 years who received the Ad26.COV2.S COVID-19 vaccine or a placebo. This sample comprised peripheral blood, obtained in a trial of Ad26.COV2.S vaccine versus placebo. The CDR3 sequence is CASSYEGGRLKAFF. In DNA form, the CDR3 reads TGTGCCAGCAGTTACGAAGGAGGACGCCTAAAAGCTTTCTTT.